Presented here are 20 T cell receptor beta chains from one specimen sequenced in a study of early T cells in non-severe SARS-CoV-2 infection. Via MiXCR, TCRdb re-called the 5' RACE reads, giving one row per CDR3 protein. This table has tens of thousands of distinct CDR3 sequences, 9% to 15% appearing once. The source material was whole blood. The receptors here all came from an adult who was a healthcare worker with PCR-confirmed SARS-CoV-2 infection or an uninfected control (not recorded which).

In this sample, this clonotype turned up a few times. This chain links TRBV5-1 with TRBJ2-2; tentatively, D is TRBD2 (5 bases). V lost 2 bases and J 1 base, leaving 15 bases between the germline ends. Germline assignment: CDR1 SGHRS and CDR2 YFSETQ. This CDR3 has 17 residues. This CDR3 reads CASSLRSGNLNTGELFF. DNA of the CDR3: TGCGCCAGCAGCTTACGGAGCGGAAATCTGAACACCGGGGAGCTGTTTTTT.

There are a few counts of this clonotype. CDR3 amino acids: CAISDFSEFSYEQYF. The CDR3 DNA follows: TGTGCCATCAGTGACTTTAGCGAGTTCTCCTACGAGCAGTACTTC. The chain employs TRBV10-3 and TRBJ2-7; possibly TRBD2 for D (5 bases). Trimming left V 3 bases short and J 0 bases short, with 12 bases between. Germline CDR1 is ENHRY and CDR2 is SYGVKD. The CDR3 is 15 amino acids.

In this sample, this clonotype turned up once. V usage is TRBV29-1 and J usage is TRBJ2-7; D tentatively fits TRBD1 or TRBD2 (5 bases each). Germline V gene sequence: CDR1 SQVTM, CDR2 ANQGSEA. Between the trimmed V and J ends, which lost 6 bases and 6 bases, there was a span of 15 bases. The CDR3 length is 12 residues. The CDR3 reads CSVGDQLSEQYF. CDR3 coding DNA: TGCAGCGTCGGGGACCAACTCTCCGAGCAGTACTTC.

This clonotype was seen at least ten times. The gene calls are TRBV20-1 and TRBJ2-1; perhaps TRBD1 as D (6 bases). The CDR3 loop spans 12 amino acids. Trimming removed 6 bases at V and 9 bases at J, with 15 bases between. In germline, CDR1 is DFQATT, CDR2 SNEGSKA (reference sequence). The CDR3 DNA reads TGCAGTGCCCAAATTCCCAGGGGTGAGCAGTTCTTC. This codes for CSAQIPRGEQFF.

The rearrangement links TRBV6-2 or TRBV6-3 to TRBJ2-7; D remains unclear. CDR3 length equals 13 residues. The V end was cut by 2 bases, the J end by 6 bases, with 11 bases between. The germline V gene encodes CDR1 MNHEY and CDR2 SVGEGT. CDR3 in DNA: TGTGCCAGCAGTTACGATCAAGTGCGCGAGCAGTACTTC. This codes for CASSYDQVREQYF.

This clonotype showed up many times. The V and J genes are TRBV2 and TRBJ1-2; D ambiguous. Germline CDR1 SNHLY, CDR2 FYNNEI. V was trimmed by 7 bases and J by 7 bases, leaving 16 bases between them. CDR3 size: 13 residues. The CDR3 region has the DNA TGTGCCAGCAACAGCCTAAATGATGGTGGCTACACCTTC. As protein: CASNSLNDGGYTF.

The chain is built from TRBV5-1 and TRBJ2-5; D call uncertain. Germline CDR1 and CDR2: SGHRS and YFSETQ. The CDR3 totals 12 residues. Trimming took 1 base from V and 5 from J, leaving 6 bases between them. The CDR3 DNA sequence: TGCGCCAGCAGCTTGACCGGGGAGACCCAGTACTTC. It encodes CASSLTGETQYF.

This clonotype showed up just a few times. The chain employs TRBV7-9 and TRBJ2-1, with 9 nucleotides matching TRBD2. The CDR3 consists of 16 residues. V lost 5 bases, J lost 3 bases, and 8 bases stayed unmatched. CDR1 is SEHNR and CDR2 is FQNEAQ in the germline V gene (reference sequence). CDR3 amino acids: CASSGIAGENYNEQFF. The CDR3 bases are TGTGCCAGCAGCGGAATAGCGGGGGAAAACTACAATGAGCAGTTCTTC.

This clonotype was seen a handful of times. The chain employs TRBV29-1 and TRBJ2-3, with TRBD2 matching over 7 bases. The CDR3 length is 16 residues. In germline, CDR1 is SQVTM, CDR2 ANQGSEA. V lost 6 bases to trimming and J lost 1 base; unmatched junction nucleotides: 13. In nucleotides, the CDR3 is TGCAGCGTCAATGGGGTAGCGGGCCTTGGCACAGATACGCAGTATTTT. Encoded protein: CSVNGVAGLGTDTQYF.

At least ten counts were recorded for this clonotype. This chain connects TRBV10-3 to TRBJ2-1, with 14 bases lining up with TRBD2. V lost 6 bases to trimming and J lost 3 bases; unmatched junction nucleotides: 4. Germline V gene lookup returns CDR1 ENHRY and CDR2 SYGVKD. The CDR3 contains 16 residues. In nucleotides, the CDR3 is TGTGCCATCAGCGGTGGACTAGCGGGAGGCTACAATGAGCAGTTCTTC. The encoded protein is CAISGGLAGGYNEQFF.

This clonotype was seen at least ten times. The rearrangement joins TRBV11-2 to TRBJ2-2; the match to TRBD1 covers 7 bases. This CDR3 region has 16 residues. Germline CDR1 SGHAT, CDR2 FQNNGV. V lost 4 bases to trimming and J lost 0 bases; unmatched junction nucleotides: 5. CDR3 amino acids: CASSSLGQPNTGELFF. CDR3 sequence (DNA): TGTGCCAGCAGCTCCTTGGGACAGCCGAACACCGGGGAGCTGTTTTTT. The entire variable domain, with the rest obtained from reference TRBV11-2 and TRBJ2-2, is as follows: EAGVAQSPRYKIIEKRQSVAFWCNPISGHATLYWYQQILGQGPKLLIQFQNNGVVDDSQLPKDRFSAERLKGVDSTLKIQPAKLEDSAVYLCASSSLGQPNTGELFFGEGSRLTVL.

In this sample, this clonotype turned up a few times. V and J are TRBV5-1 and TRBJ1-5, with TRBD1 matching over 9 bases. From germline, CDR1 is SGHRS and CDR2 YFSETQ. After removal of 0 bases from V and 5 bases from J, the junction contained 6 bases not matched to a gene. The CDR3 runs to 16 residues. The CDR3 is CASSLVHRDRDQPQHF. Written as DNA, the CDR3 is TGCGCCAGCAGCTTGGTCCACAGGGACAGGGATCAGCCCCAGCATTTT.

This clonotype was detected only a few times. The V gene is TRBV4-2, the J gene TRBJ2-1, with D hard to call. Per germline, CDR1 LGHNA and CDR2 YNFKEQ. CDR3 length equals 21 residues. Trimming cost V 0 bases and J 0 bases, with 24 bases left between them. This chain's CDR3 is CASSQDSPAAAALSSYNEQFF. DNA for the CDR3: TGTGCCAGCAGCCAAGATTCCCCAGCCGCGGCCGCGTTAAGCTCCTACAATGAGCAGTTCTTC.

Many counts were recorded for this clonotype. Written as DNA, the CDR3 is TGCAGCTTTCTAGCGGGCAATCCCTACGAGCAGTACTTC. It is translated as CSFLAGNPYEQYF. The chain has TRBV20-1 and TRBJ2-7, with 8 bases identical to TRBD2. The V gene's germline CDR1 is DFQATT and CDR2 SNEGSKA (reference sequence). The CDR3 loop spans 13 amino acids.

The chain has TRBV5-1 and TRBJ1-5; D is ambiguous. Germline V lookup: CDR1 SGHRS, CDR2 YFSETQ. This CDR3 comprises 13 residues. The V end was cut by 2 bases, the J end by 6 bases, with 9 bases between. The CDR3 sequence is CASSFGQSQPQHF. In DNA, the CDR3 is TGCGCCAGCAGCTTCGGGCAGTCTCAGCCCCAGCATTTT.

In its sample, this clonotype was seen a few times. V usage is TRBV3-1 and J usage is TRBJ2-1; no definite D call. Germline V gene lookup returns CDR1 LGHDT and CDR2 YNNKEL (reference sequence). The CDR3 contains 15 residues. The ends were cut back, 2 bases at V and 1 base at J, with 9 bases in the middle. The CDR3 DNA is TGTGCCAGCAGCCAAAACACTGAATCCTACAATGAGCAGTTCTTC. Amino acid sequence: CASSQNTESYNEQFF.

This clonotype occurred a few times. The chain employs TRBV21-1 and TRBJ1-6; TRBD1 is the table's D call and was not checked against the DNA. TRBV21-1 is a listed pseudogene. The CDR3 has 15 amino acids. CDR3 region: CASNNRGGENSPLHF. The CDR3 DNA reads TGTGCCAGCAACAACAGGGGAGGCGAGAATTCACCCCTCCACTTT.

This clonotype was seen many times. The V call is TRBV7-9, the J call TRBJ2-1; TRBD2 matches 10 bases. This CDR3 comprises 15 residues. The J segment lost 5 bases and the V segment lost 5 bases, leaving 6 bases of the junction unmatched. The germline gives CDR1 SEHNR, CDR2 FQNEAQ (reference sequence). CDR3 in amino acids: CASSELAGKDNEQFF. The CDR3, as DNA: TGTGCCAGCAGCGAACTAGCGGGAAAGGACAATGAGCAGTTCTTC.

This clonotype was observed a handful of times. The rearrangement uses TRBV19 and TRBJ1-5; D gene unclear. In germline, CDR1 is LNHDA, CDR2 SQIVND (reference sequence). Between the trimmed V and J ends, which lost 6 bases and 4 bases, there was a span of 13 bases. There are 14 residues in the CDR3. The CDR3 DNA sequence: TGTGCCAGTAGCCTGACCCAATGGAATCAGCCCCAGCATTTT. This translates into CASSLTQWNQPQHF.

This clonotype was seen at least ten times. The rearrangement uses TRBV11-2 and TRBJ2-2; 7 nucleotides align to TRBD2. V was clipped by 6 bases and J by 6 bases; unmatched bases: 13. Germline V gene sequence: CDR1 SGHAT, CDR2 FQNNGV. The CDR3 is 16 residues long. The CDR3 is CASSSFGREKAGELFF. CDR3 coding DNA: TGTGCCAGCAGTTCTTTCGGGCGGGAGAAGGCCGGGGAGCTGTTTTTT.